This T cell receptor (beta chain) stems from a study of control samples from healthy donors and cancer patients. The germline gives CDR1 LNHNV, CDR2 YYDKDF (reference sequence). This CDR3 has 15 residues. Trimming took 0 bases from V and 3 from J, leaving 12 bases between them. Sequencing was performed with immunoSEQ multiplex PCR; in TCRdb, only in-frame clones are kept and a portion is missing. Here the sample spans about 120,000 clones, around nine tenths being singletons. The specimen was blood. The gene calls are TRBV15 and TRBJ2-7; possible D gene TRBD1, 6 bases. The TCR comes from a man aged 25 to 40 in good health. CDR3 coding DNA: TGTGCCACCAGCAGAGATAGCCAGGGGCGCTACGAGCAGTACTTC. Its protein product is CATSRDSQGRYEQYF.